This T cell receptor beta chain was captured by sequencing in a study of cytomegalovirus exposure and HLA in healthy donors. PCR amplification relied on 60 Vbeta primers (plus 13 Jbeta primers). The table came from immunoSEQ multiplex PCR; TCRdb's copy has only in-frame clones and leaves some out. Altogether about 140,000 clones are present, 82% being singletons, with the ten largest covering approximately 2%. The sequence came from a middle-aged woman in good health and CMV-seronegative. Sequencing input: PBMCs.

For the CDR3, the DNA is TGTGCCAGCAGTTTAGGACAGAACACTGAAGCTTTCTTT. Encoded protein: CASSLGQNTEAFF. This sequence joins TRBV6-5 and TRBJ1-1, with D possibly TRBD1 on 5 matching bases. CDR3 size: 13 residues. Germline V gene data show CDR1 as MNHEY and CDR2 as SVGAGI. V was shortened by 4 bases and J by 1 base, with 7 bases between the two germline ends.